This paragraph covers one T cell receptor beta chain sequence. The target antigen is unknown. In the naive CD8 group, cells lacked CD45RO and were positively selected for CCR7, so terminally differentiated effector memory CD45RA+ cells were left out. The source of the sample is a study of shared clonotypes between healthy human individuals. Turning to the study itself: There were three CD4 naive, three CD4 memory, two CD8 naive and one CD8 memory plates per donor.

Each replicate PCR on the sorted subsets used about 0.2 ug DNA (roughly 27,000 T cell genomes). Method: immunoSEQ multiplex PCR; TCRdb's copy keeps in-frame clones and lacks some. Here the sample spans around 2,000,000 clones, about 92% being singletons. Per germline, CDR1 SEHNR and CDR2 FQNEAQ (reference sequence). This CDR3 comprises 15 residues. Germline trimming cut 5 bases from V and 5 bases from J; bases unmatched to any gene: 8. Regarding the study as a whole: Non-shared clonotypes had lower generation probabilities than those shared by all four donors. Four donors had roughly 5.2% of their naive CD4 clonotypes in common.

This rearrangement joins TRBV7-9 to TRBJ1-4; 7 bases are shared with TRBD1. The specimen was naive CD8+ T cells from PBMCs. This sequence was found in a man between 18 and 29 years old in good health. Some clones in this sample may be carry-over from other donors' samples. This CDR3 is CASSPRTGVNEKLFF. In DNA, the CDR3 is TGTGCCAGCAGCCCTCGGACAGGTGTAAATGAAAAACTGTTTTTT. The full variable domain, with the rest looked up from reference TRBV7-9 and TRBJ1-4, is DTGVSQNPRHKITKRGQNVTFRCDPISEHNRLYWYRQTLGQGPEFLTYFQNEAQLEKSRLLSDRFSAERPKGSFSTLEIQRTEQGDSAMYLCASSPRTGVNEKLFFGSGTQLSVL.